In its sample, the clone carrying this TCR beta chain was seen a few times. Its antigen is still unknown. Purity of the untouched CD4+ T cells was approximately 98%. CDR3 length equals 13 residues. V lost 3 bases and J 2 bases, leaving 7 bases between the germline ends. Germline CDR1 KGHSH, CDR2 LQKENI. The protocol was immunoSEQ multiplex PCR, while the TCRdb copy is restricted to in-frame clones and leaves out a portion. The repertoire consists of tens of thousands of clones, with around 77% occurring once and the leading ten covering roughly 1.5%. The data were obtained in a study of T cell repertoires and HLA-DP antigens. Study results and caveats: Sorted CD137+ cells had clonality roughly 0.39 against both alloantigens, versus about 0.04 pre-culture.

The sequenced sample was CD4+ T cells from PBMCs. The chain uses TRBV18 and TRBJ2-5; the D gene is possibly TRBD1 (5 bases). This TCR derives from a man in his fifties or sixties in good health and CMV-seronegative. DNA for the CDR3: TGTGCCAGCTCACCTAGGGGACAAGAGACCCAGTACTTC. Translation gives CASSPRGQETQYF. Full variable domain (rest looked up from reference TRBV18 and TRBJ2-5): NAGVMQNPRHLVRRRGQEARLRCSPMKGHSHVYWYRQLPEEGLKFMVYLQKENIIDESGMPKERFSAEFPKEGPSILRIQQVVRGDSAAYFCASSPRGQETQYFGPGTRLLVL.